A single T cell receptor beta chain is shown here with its context. This clonotype is medium-sized (0.01 to 0.1%) in its sample. What this receptor recognizes is not known. The input lacks base qualities; no much larger clone sits a single base away. Inclusive of the bounding cysteine and phenylalanine, the CDR3 is 15 residues long. Just CDR3 DNA is preserved here, 45 bases in frame from base 1. CDR1 and CDR2 are drawn from the germline V gene (reference sequence): DFQATT, SNEGSKA. V is shortened by 6 bases, J by 4 bases, and the region joining them spans 18 bases. Libraries were prepared through RT-PCR. The run used an Illumina MiSeq. The raw public data were reprocessed by TCRdb itself: fastp quality trimming at Q25, MiXCR clonotype calling, in-frame beta chains only. Each CDR3 protein appears once, grouped with its most common genes and DNA. This sample holds about 2,200 distinct CDR3 sequences; about 11% were observed only once. In total, the top ten clones hold about 16% of the sample.

The data belong to a study of immune reconstitution after stem cell transplant in scleroderma (dated by TCRdb to 2015 to 2018). The chain uses TRBV20-1 and TRBJ1-4; the D gene lacks a confident call. This receptor was taken from a female donor with systemic sclerosis. Sampling was carried out before or after autologous hematopoietic stem cell transplantation (not recorded which). CDR3 reads: CSAPSRVGFNEKLFF. The nucleotide sequence is given as TGCAGTGCCCCGAGCCGGGTGGGGTTTAATGAAAAACTGTTTTTT.